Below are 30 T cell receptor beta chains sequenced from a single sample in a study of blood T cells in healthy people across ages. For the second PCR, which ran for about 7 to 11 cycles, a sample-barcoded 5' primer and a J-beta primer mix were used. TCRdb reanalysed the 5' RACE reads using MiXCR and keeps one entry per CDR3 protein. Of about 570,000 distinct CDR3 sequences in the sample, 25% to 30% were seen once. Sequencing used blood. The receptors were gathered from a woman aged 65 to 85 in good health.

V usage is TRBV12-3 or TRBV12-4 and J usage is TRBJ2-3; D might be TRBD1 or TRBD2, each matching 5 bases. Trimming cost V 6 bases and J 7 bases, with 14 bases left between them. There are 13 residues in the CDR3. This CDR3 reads CASREEPGHTQYF. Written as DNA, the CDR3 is TGTGCCAGCAGAGAGGAGCCGGGGCATACGCAGTATTTT.

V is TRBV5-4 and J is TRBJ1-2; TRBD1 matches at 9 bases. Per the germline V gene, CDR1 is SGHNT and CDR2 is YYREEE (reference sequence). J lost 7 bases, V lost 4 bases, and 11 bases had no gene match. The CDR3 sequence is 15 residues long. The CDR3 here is CASSTPTGGLGGYTF. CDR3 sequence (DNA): TGTGCCAGCAGCACGCCGACAGGGGGTTTGGGTGGCTACACCTTC.

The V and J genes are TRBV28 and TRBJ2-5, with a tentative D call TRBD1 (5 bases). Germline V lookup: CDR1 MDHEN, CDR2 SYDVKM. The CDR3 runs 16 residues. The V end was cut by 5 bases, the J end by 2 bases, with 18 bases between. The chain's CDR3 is CASSQGPTVKQETQYF. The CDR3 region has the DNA TGTGCCAGCAGTCAGGGCCCGACAGTAAAGCAAGAGACCCAGTACTTC.

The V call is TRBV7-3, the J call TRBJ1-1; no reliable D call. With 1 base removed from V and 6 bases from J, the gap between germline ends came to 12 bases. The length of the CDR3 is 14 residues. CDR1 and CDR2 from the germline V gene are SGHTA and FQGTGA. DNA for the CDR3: TGTGCCAGCAGCTTAAATCCGGCTATGCCTGAAGCTTTCTTT. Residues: CASSLNPAMPEAFF. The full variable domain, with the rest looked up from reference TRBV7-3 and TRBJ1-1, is GAGVSQTPSNKVTEKGKYVELRCDPISGHTALYWYRQSLGQGPEFLIYFQGTGAADDSGLPNDRFFAVRPEGSVSTLKIQRTERGDSAVYLCASSLNPAMPEAFFGQGTRLTVV.

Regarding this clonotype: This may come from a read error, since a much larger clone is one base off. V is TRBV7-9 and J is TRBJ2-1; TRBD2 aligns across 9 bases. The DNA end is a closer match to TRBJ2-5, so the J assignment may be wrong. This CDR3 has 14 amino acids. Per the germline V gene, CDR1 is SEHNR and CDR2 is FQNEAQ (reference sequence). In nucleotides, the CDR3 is TGTGCCAGCAGTCAAAGGACTAGCGTGGCGACCCAGTACTTC. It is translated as CASSQRTSVATQYF.

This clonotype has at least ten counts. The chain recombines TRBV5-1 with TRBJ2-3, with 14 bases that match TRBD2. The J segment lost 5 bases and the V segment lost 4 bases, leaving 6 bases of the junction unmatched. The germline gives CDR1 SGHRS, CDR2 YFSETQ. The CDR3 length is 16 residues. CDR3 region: CASSKPGLAGVDTQYF. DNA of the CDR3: TGCGCCAGCAGCAAACCGGGACTAGCGGGGGTAGATACGCAGTATTTT.

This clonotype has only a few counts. The CDR3, as DNA: TGTGCCAGCAGCTTAGCTTCAGGGGCGCGGGATGGCTACACCTTC. Translated, it gives CASSLASGARDGYTF. The chain recombines TRBV7-9 with TRBJ1-2, with D possibly being TRBD1 (6 bases). The germline V gene encodes CDR1 SEHNR and CDR2 FQNEAQ (reference sequence). The CDR3 covers 15 residues. V was pared by 0 bases and J by 6 bases, with 14 bases between.

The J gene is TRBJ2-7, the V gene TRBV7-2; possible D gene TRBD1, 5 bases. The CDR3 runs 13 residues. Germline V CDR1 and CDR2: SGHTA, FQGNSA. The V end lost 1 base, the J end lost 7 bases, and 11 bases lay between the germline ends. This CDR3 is CASSLVGAEEQYF. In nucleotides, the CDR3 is TGTGCCAGCAGCTTAGTAGGGGCAGAAGAGCAGTACTTC. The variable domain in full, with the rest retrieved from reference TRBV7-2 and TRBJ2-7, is GAGVSQSPSNKVTEKGKDVELRCDPISGHTALYWYRQSLGQGLEFLIYFQGNSAPDKSGLPSDRFSAERTGGSVSTLTIQRTQQEDSAVYLCASSLVGAEEQYFGPGTRLTVT.

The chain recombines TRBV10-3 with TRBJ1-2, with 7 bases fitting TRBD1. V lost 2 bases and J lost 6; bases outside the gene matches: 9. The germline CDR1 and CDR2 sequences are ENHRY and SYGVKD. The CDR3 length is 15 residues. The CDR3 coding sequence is TGTGCCATCAGTGAGGAGAACAGGGGACGTAATGGCTACACCTTC. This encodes CAISEENRGRNGYTF.

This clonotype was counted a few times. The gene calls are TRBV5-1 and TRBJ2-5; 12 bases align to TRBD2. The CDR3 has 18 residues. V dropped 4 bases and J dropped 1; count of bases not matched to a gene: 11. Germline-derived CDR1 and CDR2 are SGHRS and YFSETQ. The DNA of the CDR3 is TGCGCCAGCAGCCCCCTGACTAGCGGGGGCCCATTCCAAGAGACCCAGTACTTC. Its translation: CASSPLTSGGPFQETQYF.

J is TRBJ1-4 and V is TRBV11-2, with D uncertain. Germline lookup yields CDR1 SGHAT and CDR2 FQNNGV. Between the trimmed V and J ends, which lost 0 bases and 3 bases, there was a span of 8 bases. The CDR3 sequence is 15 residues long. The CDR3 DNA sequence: TGTGCCAGCAGCTTAGATCGGGTTGCTAATGAAAAACTGTTTTTT. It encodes CASSLDRVANEKLFF.

The DNA of the CDR3 is TGTGCCAGCAGCCGATCAGGGGCGGCTAATGAAAAACTGTTTTTT. This translates into CASSRSGAANEKLFF. The V gene is TRBV7-2, the J gene TRBJ1-4, with a tentative D call TRBD1 (6 bases). Germline V gene sequence: CDR1 SGHTA, CDR2 FQGNSA. The CDR3 contains 15 residues. V gave up 5 bases and J gave up 3 bases, with 13 bases separating them.

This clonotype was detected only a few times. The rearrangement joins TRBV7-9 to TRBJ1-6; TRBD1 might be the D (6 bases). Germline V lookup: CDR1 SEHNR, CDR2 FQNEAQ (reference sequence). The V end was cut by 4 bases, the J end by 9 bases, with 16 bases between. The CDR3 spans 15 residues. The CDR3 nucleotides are TGTGCCAGCAGCTCGGGTACAGGGATCGGTTCACCCCTCCACTTT. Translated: CASSSGTGIGSPLHF.

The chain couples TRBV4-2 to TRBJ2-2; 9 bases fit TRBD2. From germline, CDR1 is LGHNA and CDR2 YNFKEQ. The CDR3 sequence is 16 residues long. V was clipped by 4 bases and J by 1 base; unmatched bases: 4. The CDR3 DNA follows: TGTGCCAGCAGCCCAGCGGGGGGCCTGAACACCGGGGAGCTGTTTTTT. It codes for CASSPAGGLNTGELFF.

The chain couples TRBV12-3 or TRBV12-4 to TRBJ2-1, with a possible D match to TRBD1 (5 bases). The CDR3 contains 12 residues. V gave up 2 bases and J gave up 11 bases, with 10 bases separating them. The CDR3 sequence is CASSLLGAKQFF. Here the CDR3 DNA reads TGTGCCAGCAGTTTACTTGGGGCGAAGCAGTTCTTC.

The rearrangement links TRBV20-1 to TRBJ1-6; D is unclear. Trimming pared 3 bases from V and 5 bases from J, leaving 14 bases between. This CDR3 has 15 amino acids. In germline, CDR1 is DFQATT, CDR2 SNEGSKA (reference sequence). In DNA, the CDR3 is TGCAGTGCTAGCCCTCGGACTTTCAATAATTCACCCCTCCACTTT. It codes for CSASPRTFNNSPLHF.

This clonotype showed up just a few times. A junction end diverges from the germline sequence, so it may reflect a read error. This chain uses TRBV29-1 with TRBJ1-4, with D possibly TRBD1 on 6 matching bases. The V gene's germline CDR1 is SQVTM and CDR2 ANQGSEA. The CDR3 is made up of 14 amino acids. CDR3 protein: CGVDLGQAGEKLFF. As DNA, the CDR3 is TGCGGCGTTGACTTGGGACAAGCAGGTGAAAAACTGTTTTTT.

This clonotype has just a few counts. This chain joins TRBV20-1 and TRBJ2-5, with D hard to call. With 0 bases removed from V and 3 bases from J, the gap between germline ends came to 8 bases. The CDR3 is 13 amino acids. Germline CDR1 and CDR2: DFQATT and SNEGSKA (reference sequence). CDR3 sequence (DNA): TGCAGTGCTAGAGATCCAAATGAAGAGACCCAGTACTTC. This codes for CSARDPNEETQYF.

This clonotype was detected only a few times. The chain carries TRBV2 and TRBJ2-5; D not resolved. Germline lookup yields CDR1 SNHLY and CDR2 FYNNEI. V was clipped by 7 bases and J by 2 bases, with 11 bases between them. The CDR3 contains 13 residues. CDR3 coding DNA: TGTGCCAGCACCGTAGTGGAGCAAGAGACCCAGTACTTC. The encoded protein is CASTVVEQETQYF.

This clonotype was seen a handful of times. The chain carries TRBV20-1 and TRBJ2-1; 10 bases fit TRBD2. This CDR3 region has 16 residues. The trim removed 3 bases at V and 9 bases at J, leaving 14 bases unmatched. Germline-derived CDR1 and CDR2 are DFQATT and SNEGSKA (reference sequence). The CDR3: CSARETSGGAVSEQFF. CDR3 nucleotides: TGCAGTGCTAGGGAAACGAGCGGGGGGGCCGTCAGTGAGCAGTTCTTC.

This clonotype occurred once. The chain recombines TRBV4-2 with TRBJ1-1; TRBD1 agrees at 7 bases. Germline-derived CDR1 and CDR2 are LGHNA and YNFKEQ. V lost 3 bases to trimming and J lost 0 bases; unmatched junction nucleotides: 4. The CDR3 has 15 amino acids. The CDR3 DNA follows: TGTGCCAGCAGCCACCCAGGACAGGTGAACACTGAAGCTTTCTTT. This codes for CASSHPGQVNTEAFF.

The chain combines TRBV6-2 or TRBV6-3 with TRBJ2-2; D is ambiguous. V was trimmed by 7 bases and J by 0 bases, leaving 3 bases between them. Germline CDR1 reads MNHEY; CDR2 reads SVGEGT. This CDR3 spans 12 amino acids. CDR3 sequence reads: CASTSNTGELFF. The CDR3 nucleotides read TGTGCCAGCACGTCGAACACCGGGGAGCTGTTTTTT.

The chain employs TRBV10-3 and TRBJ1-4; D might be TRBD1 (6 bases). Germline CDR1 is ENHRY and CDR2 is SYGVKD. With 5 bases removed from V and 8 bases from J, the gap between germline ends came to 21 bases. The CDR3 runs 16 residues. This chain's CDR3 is CAISQSPTGPQEKLFF. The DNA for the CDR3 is TGTGCCATCAGTCAATCCCCCACAGGGCCCCAAGAAAAACTGTTTTTT.

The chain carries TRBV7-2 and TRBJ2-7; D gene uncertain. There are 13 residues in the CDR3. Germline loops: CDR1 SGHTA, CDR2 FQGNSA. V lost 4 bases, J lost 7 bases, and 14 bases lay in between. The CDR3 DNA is TGTGCCAGCAGCTCAGGAAAGAGTTATGAGCAGTACTTC. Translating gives CASSSGKSYEQYF.

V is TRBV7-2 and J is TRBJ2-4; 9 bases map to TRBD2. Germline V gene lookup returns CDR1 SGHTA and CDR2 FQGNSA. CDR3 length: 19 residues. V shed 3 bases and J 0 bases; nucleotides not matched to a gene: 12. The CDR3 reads CASSLYFASGDLAKNIQYF. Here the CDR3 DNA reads TGTGCCAGCAGCTTGTATTTTGCTAGCGGGGACCTAGCCAAAAACATTCAGTACTTC.

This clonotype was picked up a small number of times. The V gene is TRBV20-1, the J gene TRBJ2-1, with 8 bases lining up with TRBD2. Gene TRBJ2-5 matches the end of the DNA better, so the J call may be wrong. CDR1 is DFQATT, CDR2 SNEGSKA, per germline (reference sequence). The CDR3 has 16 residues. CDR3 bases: TGCAGTGCCTCTCTTGGGGGCGGGGGGTATTACGAGACCCAGTACTTC. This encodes CSASLGGGGYYETQYF.

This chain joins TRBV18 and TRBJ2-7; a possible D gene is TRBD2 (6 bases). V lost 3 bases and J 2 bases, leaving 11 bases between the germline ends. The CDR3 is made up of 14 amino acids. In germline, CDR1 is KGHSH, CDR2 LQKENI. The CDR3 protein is CASSPAGRPYEQYF. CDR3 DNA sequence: TGTGCCAGCTCACCTGCAGGGAGGCCCTACGAGCAGTACTTC.

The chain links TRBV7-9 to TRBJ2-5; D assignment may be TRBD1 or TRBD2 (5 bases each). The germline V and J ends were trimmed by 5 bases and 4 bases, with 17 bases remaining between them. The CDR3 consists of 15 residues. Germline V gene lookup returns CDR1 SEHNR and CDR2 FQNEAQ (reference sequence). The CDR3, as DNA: TGTGCCAGCAGCCACGCCGGGACCGGCGGAGAGACCCAGTACTTC. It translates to CASSHAGTGGETQYF.

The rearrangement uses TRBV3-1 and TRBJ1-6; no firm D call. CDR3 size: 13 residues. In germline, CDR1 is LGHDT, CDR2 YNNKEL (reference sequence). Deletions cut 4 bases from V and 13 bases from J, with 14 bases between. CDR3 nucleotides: TGTGCCAGCAGCCGAGGACGAGGTTCCCCCCTCCACTTT. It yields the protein CASSRGRGSPLHF. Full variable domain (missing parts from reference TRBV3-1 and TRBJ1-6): DTAVSQTPKYLVTQMGNDKSIKCEQNLGHDTMYWYKQDSKKFLKIMFSYNNKELIINETVPNRFSPKSPDKAHLNLHINSLELGDSAVYFCASSRGRGSPLHFGNGTRLTVT.

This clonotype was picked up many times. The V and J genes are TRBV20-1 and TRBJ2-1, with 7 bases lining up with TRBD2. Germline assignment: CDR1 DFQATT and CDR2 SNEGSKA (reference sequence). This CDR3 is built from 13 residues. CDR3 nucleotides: TGCAGCGTTGGCGGGAGCTCCTACAATGAGCAGTTCTTC. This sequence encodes CSVGGSSYNEQFF.